These 19 T cell receptor beta chains were sequenced from one sample in a study of OX40 agonist ivuxolimab in advanced cancers. Only in-frame clones appear in the TCRdb table, and some are missing; sequencing was by immunoSEQ multiplex PCR. The sample includes 60,000 to 85,000 clones, just under 90% of them seen just once. Sequenced material: CD4+ or CD8+ T cells sorted from blood, taken in a trial of the OX40 agonist ivuxolimab. The receptors were gathered from an adult with an advanced solid tumor such as melanoma, head and neck, liver or kidney cancer.

The chain recombines TRBV5-6 with TRBJ1-4; D may be TRBD1 (6 bases). V lost 7 bases and J 8 bases, leaving 15 bases between the germline ends. The CDR3 runs to 13 residues. Germline V gene sequence: CDR1 SGHDT, CDR2 YYEEEE. DNA for the CDR3: TGTGCCAGCGTTCAGGGGACGGGCGAAAAACTGTTTTTT. Protein sequence: CASVQGTGEKLFF.

This sequence joins TRBV5-4 and TRBJ2-2; 11 nucleotides align to TRBD1. The CDR3 sequence is 17 residues long. Germline V gene lookup returns CDR1 SGHNT and CDR2 YYREEE (reference sequence). V trimming: 1 base; J trimming: 5 bases; junction bases outside the gene matches: 7. CDR3 sequence: CASSLPGTGGTTGELFF. In DNA form, the CDR3 reads TGTGCCAGCAGCTTGCCCGGGACAGGGGGAACGACCGGGGAGCTGTTTTTT.

The rearrangement joins TRBV5-4 to TRBJ1-5; possible D gene TRBD1, 6 bases. CDR3 length: 15 amino acids. Trimming removed 4 bases at V and 0 bases at J, with 11 bases between. The germline V gene encodes CDR1 SGHNT and CDR2 YYREEE (reference sequence). The CDR3 spells CASSEGGDSNQPQHF. Written as DNA, the CDR3 is TGTGCCAGCAGCGAGGGGGGTGATAGCAATCAGCCCCAGCATTTT.

The chain is built from TRBV30 and TRBJ1-2; the D is unclear. CDR1 is GTSNPN, CDR2 SVGIG, per germline (reference sequence). The CDR3 sequence is 12 residues long. Trimming removed 8 bases at V and 4 bases at J, with 14 bases between. In DNA form, the CDR3 reads TGTGCCGTGGGTTGGGGTAGCTATGGCTACACCTTC. As protein: CAVGWGSYGYTF.

J is TRBJ2-3 and V is TRBV5-1; TRBD2 matches 7 bases. After removal of 4 bases from V and 9 bases from J, the junction contained 17 bases not matched to a gene. This CDR3 contains 16 residues. Germline lookup yields CDR1 SGHRS and CDR2 YFSETQ. The CDR3 is CASSELPGPGRETQYF. CDR3 DNA sequence: TGCGCCAGCAGCGAGTTACCCGGTCCGGGGAGGGAGACGCAGTATTTT.

The chain is built from TRBV30 and TRBJ1-4; the D is unclear. This CDR3 comprises 13 residues. Trimming cost V 8 bases and J 0 bases, with 10 bases left between them. Germline CDR1 GTSNPN, CDR2 SVGIG (reference sequence). The CDR3 protein is CAGLQATNEKLFF. The DNA for the CDR3 is TGTGCCGGCCTACAAGCAACTAATGAAAAACTGTTTTTT.

The rearrangement uses TRBV7-2 and TRBJ1-3; 8 bases align to TRBD1. Germline CDR1 and CDR2: SGHTA and FQGNSA. This CDR3 is built from 16 residues. V lost 5 bases, J lost 4 bases, and 10 bases stayed unmatched. The CDR3 DNA reads TGTGCCAGCAGCCCGAGGACAGGGTCGGTCGGAAACACCATATATTTT. Protein product: CASSPRTGSVGNTIYF.

About this clone: At the DNA level, this CDR3 is encoded by other sequences in the same sample as well. The chain has TRBV2 and TRBJ2-4; possible D gene TRBD1, 5 bases. Germline V gene lookup returns CDR1 SNHLY and CDR2 FYNNEI. Between the trimmed V and J ends, which lost 2 bases and 0 bases, there was a span of 14 bases. This CDR3 region has 17 residues. CDR3: CASSENRDSLAKNIQYF. The CDR3 DNA is TGTGCCAGCAGTGAAAATAGAGACAGTCTAGCCAAAAACATTCAGTACTTC.

The CDR3 DNA reads as TGTGCCAGCGCCTTAAGCAGGGAGGGGTACGAGACCCAGTACTTC. Translation: CASALSREGYETQYF. The rearrangement links TRBV27 to TRBJ2-5; 7 bases line up with TRBD2. CDR1 and CDR2 (germline): MNHEY, SMNVEV (reference sequence). With V trimmed by 8 bases and J by 5 bases, 14 bases remained unmatched. CDR3 length: 15 amino acids.

The genes are TRBV10-1 and TRBJ2-7, with 7 bases aligning to TRBD1. The V gene's germline CDR1 is WNHNN and CDR2 SYGVQD (reference sequence). CDR3 length: 14 residues. Trimming removed 6 bases from V and 4 bases from J; junction bases left unmatched: 9. As DNA, the CDR3 is TGCGCCAGCAGGCAACAGGGGATCCTTTACGAGCAGTACTTC. It codes for CASRQQGILYEQYF.

The chain is built from TRBV28 and TRBJ1-2, with D uncertain. Trimming cost V 2 bases and J 8 bases, with 9 bases left between them. Germline values: CDR1 MDHEN, CDR2 SYDVKM. This CDR3 is built from 12 residues. As DNA, the CDR3 is TGTGCCAGCAGTTTAGGGCAGCCGGGCTACACCTTC. Its translation is CASSLGQPGYTF.

V and J are TRBV5-5 and TRBJ2-3; D not certain. Germline CDR1 reads SGHKS; CDR2 reads YYEKEE (reference sequence). The CDR3 spans 13 residues. V gave up 6 bases and J gave up 5 bases, with 13 bases separating them. The CDR3 here is CASNPGPQDTQYF. CDR3 coding DNA: TGTGCCAGCAACCCCGGGCCCCAAGATACGCAGTATTTT.

The rearrangement joins TRBV5-5 to TRBJ2-7; 7 bases are shared with TRBD1. The germline V gene has CDR1 SGHKS and CDR2 YYEKEE (reference sequence). V lost 0 bases, J lost 6 bases, and 9 bases stayed unmatched. There are 15 residues in the CDR3. The CDR3 loop reads CASSLGARGRGEQYF. The CDR3, as DNA: TGTGCCAGCAGCTTGGGCGCTAGGGGGCGAGGCGAGCAGTACTTC.

The rearrangement joins TRBV19 to TRBJ2-1; 8 bases map to TRBD2. CDR1 and CDR2 from the germline V gene are LNHDA and SQIVND (reference sequence). This CDR3 is built from 17 residues. V dropped 4 bases and J dropped 6; count of bases not matched to a gene: 14. CDR3 sequence: CASSTQGGSGTLNEQFF. The CDR3 nucleotides read TGTGCCAGTAGTACCCAAGGGGGTAGCGGGACTCTCAATGAGCAGTTCTTC.

The chain has TRBV5-1 and TRBJ2-3; weak D call: TRBD2 (7 bases). This CDR3 has 15 amino acids. Trimming cost V 7 bases and J 1 base, with 16 bases left between them. Germline CDR1 SGHRS, CDR2 YFSETQ. CDR3 sequence: CASGSAGAGTDTQYF. The CDR3 DNA follows: TGCGCCAGCGGATCCGCGGGGGCGGGCACAGATACGCAGTATTTT.

This clone has just one count. The chain carries TRBV19 and TRBJ2-2; TRBD1 matches 7 bases. CDR1 and CDR2 (germline): LNHDA, SQIVND (reference sequence). This CDR3 is built from 15 residues. J gave up 4 bases and V 5 bases, and 7 bases lay outside the gene matches. The CDR3 DNA follows: TGTGCCAGTAGTGGAGACAGGGTGGTCACCGGGGAGCTGTTTTTT. Translation: CASSGDRVVTGELFF.

The table lists this clone with a count of one. The J gene is TRBJ1-3, the V gene TRBV2; no clear D gene. Germline-derived CDR1 and CDR2 are SNHLY and FYNNEI. V shed 8 bases and J shed 0 bases, with 11 bases lying between them. CDR3 size: 14 residues. CDR3 sequence: CASVIGISGNTIYF. The CDR3 DNA is TGTGCCAGCGTTATCGGGATCTCTGGAAACACCATATATTTT. Drawing the rest from reference TRBV2 and TRBJ1-3, the complete variable domain is EPEVTQTPSHQVTQMGQEVILRCVPISNHLYFYWYRQILGQKVEFLVSFYNNEISEKSEIFDDQFSVERPDGSNFTLKIRSTKLEDSAMYFCASVIGISGNTIYFGEGSWLTVV.

V usage is TRBV5-1 and J usage is TRBJ1-1, with TRBD1 identical over 9 bases. This CDR3 comprises 16 residues. The V gene's germline CDR1 is SGHRS and CDR2 YFSETQ. Losses at the gene ends were 3 bases for V and 1 base for J; bases not matched to a gene: 7. CDR3 residues: CASSSNRGLGNTEAFF. CDR3 nucleotide sequence: TGCGCCAGCAGCTCGAACAGGGGGCTGGGGAACACTGAAGCTTTCTTT.

This chain connects TRBV10-3 to TRBJ2-1; D is uncertain. Deletions cut 4 bases from V and 6 bases from J, with 13 bases between. The CDR3 loop spans 14 amino acids. In germline, CDR1 is ENHRY, CDR2 SYGVKD. The CDR3 DNA reads as TGTGCCATCAGTGGCCCGGGCCTGGGCAATGAGCAGTTCTTC. The encoded protein is CAISGPGLGNEQFF.